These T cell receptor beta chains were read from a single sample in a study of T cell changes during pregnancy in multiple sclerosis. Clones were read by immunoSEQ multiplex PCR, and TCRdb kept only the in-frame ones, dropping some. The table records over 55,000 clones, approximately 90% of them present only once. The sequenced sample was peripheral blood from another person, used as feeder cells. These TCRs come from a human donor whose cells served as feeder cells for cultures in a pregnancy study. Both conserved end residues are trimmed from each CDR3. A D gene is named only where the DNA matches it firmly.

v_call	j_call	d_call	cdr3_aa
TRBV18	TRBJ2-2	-	ASSLSGNTGELF
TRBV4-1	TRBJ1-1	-	ASSQEGGNTEAF
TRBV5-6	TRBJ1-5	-	ASSLGPGLEQPQH
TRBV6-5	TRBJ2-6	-	ASRIGSGANVLT
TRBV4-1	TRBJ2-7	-	ASRPGASYEQY
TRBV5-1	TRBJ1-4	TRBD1	ASSPQGTGEKLF
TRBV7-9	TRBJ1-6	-	ASSLRQGAPLH
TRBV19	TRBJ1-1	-	ASTRGVNTEAF
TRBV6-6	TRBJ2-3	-	ASSSRAGTDTQY
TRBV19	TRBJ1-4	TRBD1	ATGPTRDSEKLF
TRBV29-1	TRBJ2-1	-	SVRWGIQQF
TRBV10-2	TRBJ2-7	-	ASSEQGREQY
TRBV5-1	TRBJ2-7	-	ASSSGLISSYEQY
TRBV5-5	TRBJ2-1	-	ASSPIGDNEQF
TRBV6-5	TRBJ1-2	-	ASSYSRGYGYT
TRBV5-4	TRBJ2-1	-	ASLASDSSSYNEQF
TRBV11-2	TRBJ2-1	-	ASSLVGIAYNEQF
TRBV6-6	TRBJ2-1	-	ASSPGVTGGYNEQF
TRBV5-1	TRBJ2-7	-	ASSLMAEGYEQY
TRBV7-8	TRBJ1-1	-	ASSSTGPNTEAF
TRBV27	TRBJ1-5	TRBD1	ASSPQTGGWGQPQH
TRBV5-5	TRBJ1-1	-	ASSFRETPWTEAF
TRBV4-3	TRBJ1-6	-	ASSQGLSSPLH
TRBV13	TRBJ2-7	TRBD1	ASSSDRGQGEQY
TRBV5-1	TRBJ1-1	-	ASSDRTENTEAF
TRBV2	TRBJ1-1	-	ASSGPGMGTEAF
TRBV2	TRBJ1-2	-	ASSAEGQSYYGYT
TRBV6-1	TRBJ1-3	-	ASSRTRPSGNTIY
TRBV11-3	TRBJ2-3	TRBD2	ASSSVAGGDTDTQY
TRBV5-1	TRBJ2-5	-	ASSWELRETQY
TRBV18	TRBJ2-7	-	ASSEDGPYEQY
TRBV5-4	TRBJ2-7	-	ASSLVQEKVGEQY
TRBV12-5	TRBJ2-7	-	ASGSLTDREQY
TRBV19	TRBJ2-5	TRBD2	ASSIRNVAGFQETQY
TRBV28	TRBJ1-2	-	ASGGGSNLGGYT
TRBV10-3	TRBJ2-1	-	AISVRGSEEQF
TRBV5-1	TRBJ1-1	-	ASSLGRADTEAF
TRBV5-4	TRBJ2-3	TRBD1	ASSRQGGDTQY
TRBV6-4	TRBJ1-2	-	ASSDSGREPYGYT
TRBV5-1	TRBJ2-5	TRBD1	ASSSQGAGQETQY
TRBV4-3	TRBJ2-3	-	ASSQGGVEDTQY
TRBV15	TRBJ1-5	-	ATSSWSFSNQPQH
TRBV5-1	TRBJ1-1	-	ASRRDDNTEAF
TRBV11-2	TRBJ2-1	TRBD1	ASSLVGRGIGEQF
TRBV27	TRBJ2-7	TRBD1	ASTESGGKYYEQY
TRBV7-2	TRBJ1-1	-	ASSLAQVNTEAF
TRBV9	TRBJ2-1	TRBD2	ASSAFSGGASNGQF
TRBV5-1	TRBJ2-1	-	ASNQGDSYNEQF
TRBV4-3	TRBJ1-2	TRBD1	ASSPGTGNYGYT
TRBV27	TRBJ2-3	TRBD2	ASSSRSPGLAGSNTQY